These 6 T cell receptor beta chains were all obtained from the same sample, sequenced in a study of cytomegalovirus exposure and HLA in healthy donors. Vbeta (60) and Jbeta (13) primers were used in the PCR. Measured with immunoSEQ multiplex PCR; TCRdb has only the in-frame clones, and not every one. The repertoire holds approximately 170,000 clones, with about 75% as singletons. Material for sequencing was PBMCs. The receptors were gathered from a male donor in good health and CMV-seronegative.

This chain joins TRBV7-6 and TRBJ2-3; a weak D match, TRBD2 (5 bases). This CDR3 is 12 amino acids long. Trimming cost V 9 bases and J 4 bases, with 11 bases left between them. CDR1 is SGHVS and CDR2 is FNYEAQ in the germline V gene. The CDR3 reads CASGEGPDTQYF. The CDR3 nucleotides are TGTGCCAGTGGCGAGGGTCCAGATACGCAGTATTTT. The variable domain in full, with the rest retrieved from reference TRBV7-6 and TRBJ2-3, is GAGVSQSPRYKVTKRGQDVALRCDPISGHVSLYWYRQALGQGPEFLTYFNYEAQQDKSGLPNDRFSAERPEGSISTLTIQRTEQRDSAMYRCASGEGPDTQYFGPGTRLTVL.

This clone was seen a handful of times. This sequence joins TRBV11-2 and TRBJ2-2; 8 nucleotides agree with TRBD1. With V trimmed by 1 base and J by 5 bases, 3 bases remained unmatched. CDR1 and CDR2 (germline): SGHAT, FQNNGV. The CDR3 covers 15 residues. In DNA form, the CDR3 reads TGTGCCAGCAGCTTAGGGGGACAGGAAACCGGGGAGCTGTTTTTT. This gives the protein CASSLGGQETGELFF.

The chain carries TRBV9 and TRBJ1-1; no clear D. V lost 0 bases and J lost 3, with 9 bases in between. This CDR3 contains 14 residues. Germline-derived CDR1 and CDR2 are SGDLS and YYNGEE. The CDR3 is CASSVEGGDTEAFF. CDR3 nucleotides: TGTGCCAGCAGCGTAGAGGGAGGAGACACTGAAGCTTTCTTT.

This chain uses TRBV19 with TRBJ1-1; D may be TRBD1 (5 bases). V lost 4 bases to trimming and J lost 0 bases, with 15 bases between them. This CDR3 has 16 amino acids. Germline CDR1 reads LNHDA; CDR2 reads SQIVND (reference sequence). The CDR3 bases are TGTGCCAGTAGTAAGACCCTTGCAGGGCTGAACACTGAAGCTTTCTTT. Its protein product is CASSKTLAGLNTEAFF.

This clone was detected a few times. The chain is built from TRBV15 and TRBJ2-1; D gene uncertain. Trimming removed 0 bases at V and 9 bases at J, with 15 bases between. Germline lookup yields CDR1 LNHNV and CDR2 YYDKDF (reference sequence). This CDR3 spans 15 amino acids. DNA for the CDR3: TGTGCCACCAGCAGAGATACGCCAGGTGTCAGTGAGCAGTTCTTC. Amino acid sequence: CATSRDTPGVSEQFF.

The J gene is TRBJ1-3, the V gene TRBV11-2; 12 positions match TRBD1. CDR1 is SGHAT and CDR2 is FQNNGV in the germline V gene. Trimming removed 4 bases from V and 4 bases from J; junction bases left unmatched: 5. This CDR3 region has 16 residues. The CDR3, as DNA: TGTGCCAGCAGCTCGGGACAGGGGGCCTTAGGAAACACCATATATTTT. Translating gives CASSSGQGALGNTIYF.